This note documents a single T cell receptor beta chain sequence. The antigen is not known. There are 12 residues in the CDR3. Germline V gene lookup returns CDR1 LGHNA and CDR2 YSLEER. The ends were cut back, 3 bases at V and 6 bases at J, with 9 bases in the middle. These data originate in a study of cytomegalovirus exposure and HLA in healthy donors. Study context: Of approximately 400 genotyped donors, 81% clustered with self-reported Caucasian donors.

Whole-study findings and limits: In a later analysis, at a false discovery rate of 0.05, about 16,000 TCR beta sequences matched HLA alleles. An apparent linkage of common viral pathogens to several of the most significant clusters emerged in a later analysis.

PCR used 60 Vbeta primers and 13 Jbeta primers. In the original workflow: The count from a later analysis was 65 million to 90 million unique TCR beta chains, some 10 million of them shared. Generated by immunoSEQ multiplex PCR, the TCRdb table keeps only in-frame clones and is missing some. V and J calls and clone size come straight from that table; D and trimming were deduced from the DNA. The profile covers some 130,000 clones, with 80% appearing a single time and less than 1.5% taken by the ten largest. The receptor comes from a male donor in good health and CMV-seropositive. The material sequenced was PBMCs. This chain links TRBV4-3 with TRBJ2-7; D is perhaps TRBD1 (6 bases). The CDR3 sequence: CASSHRGSEQYF. The DNA of the CDR3 is TGCGCCAGCAGCCACAGGGGCTCCGAGCAGTACTTC.